This TCR beta chain was found in a study of somatic mutations in cytotoxic T cells in rheumatoid arthritis. Background on the study: A roughly 32 ml EDTA sample of patient blood was drawn right after diagnosis, before any treatment.

This CDR3 is built from 14 residues. The germline V gene encodes CDR1 SGDLS and CDR2 YYNGEE. Trimming removed 0 bases at V and 1 base at J, with 6 bases between. Assay: immunoSEQ multiplex PCR; the TCRdb copy retains only in-frame clones and omits some. The data hold approximately 9,400 clones, with about 91% observed a single time. A note on this clone: Its target is not known.

Study observations and caveats: There were about an eighth of the roughly 65 patients in whom the largest CD8+ clone exceeded 20% of CD8+ cells. The targets (antigens) of the expanded CD8+ clones were not known.

The chain links TRBV9 to TRBJ2-3, with D unresolved. Material for sequencing was CD4+ T cells sorted from blood. The source is a woman between 18 and 30 years old with rheumatoid arthritis. The CDR3 DNA sequence: TGTGCCAGCAGCGTAGCTACTGGCACAGATACGCAGTATTTT. It specifies CASSVATGTDTQYF. The entire variable domain, with the rest obtained from reference TRBV9 and TRBJ2-3, is as follows: DSGVTQTPKHLITATGQRVTLRCSPRSGDLSVYWYQQSLDQGLQFLIQYYNGEERAKGNILERFSAQQFPDLHSELNLSSLELGDSALYFCASSVATGTDTQYFGPGTRLTVL.